One and the same sample provided the 8 T cell receptor beta chains below, sequenced in a study of STAT5B mutations in CD4+ large granular lymphocyte leukemia. Repertoires were generated with immunoSEQ multiplex PCR, while TCRdb's copy carries only in-frame clones and drops some. The sample contains about 6,300 clones, around 74% of which appear only once. Sequences were obtained from PBMCs. These receptors were taken from a woman in her 70s with CD4+ T-cell large granular lymphocyte leukemia.

This clone was observed a few times. The rearrangement uses TRBV7-9 and TRBJ2-1, with 9 bases aligning to TRBD2. Germline CDR1 reads SEHNR; CDR2 reads FQNEAQ (reference sequence). The length of the CDR3 is 15 residues. The J segment lost 6 bases and the V segment lost 2 bases, leaving 5 bases of the junction unmatched. The CDR3 region is CASSLPAGGLNEQFF. CDR3 DNA: TGTGCCAGCAGCTTACCAGCGGGGGGCCTCAATGAGCAGTTCTTC.

This chain connects TRBV4-3 to TRBJ1-2, with 7 bases identical to TRBD1. CDR3 length equals 16 residues. J lost 4 bases, V lost 0 bases, and 8 bases had no gene match. Per germline, CDR1 LGHNA and CDR2 YSLEER. The CDR3 bases are TGCGCCAGCAGCCAAGAAAGGGAGGGGGCGATCTATGGCTACACCTTC. Translated, it gives CASSQEREGAIYGYTF.

The genes are TRBV7-3 and TRBJ2-3, with 10 bases lining up with TRBD1. This CDR3 spans 15 amino acids. J was trimmed by 2 bases and V by 5 bases; bases with no gene match: 4. CDR1 and CDR2 from the germline V gene are SGHTA and FQGTGA. The CDR3 protein is CASSAGTGDTDTQYF. The CDR3 nucleotides read TGTGCCAGCAGCGCAGGGACAGGGGACACAGATACGCAGTATTTT.

DNA of the CDR3: TGTGCCAGTAGTCCCTCAACAGGGGCCTCCGCTGGGGCCAACGTCCTGACTTTC. Translated, it gives CASSPSTGASAGANVLTF. V and J are TRBV19 and TRBJ2-6; 7 nucleotides match TRBD1. V lost 5 bases, J lost 2 bases, and 12 bases stayed unmatched. Germline lookup yields CDR1 LNHDA and CDR2 SQIVND (reference sequence). The CDR3 runs to 18 residues. Together with reference TRBV19 and TRBJ2-6, the CDR3 gives the full variable domain: DGGITQSPKYLFRKEGQNVTLSCEQNLNHDAMYWYRQDPGQGLRLIYYSQIVNDFQKGDIAEGYSVSREKKESFPLTVTSAQKNPTAFYLCASSPSTGASAGANVLTFGAGSRLTVL.

The V call is TRBV18, the J call TRBJ1-3; D ambiguous. Germline CDR1 is KGHSH and CDR2 is LQKENI. Trimming removed 5 bases at V and 0 bases at J, with 14 bases between. CDR3 length equals 16 residues. The DNA of the CDR3 is TGTGCCAGCTCATCTTCAACTCCCAACTCTGGAAACACCATATATTTT. Amino acids: CASSSSTPNSGNTIYF. Variable domain in full (rest from reference TRBV18 and TRBJ1-3): NAGVMQNPRHLVRRRGQEARLRCSPMKGHSHVYWYRQLPEEGLKFMVYLQKENIIDESGMPKERFSAEFPKEGPSILRIQQVVRGDSAAYFCASSSSTPNSGNTIYFGEGSWLTVV.

The chain has TRBV2 and TRBJ2-1, with D tentatively TRBD1 (6 bases). This CDR3 contains 14 residues. Trimming pared 7 bases from V and 2 bases from J, leaving 12 bases between. CDR1 and CDR2 from the germline V gene are SNHLY and FYNNEI. CDR3 bases: TGTGCCAGCATCTTAGCAGGGGCCTACAATGAGCAGTTCTTC. Amino acid sequence: CASILAGAYNEQFF.

The rearrangement links TRBV6-5 to TRBJ2-7; D not certain. The length of the CDR3 is 13 residues. The germline V and J ends were trimmed by 10 bases and 3 bases, with 16 bases remaining between them. Germline CDR1 and CDR2: MNHEY and SVGAGI. In nucleotides, the CDR3 is TGTGCCACTCAACGATGGATGAGCTACGAGCAGTACTTC. This translates into CATQRWMSYEQYF.

The V gene is TRBV5-5, the J gene TRBJ1-6; 9 nucleotides line up with TRBD1. The V segment lost 4 bases and the J segment 10 bases; nucleotides outside the gene matches: 15. The CDR3 has 17 amino acids. Germline CDR1 is SGHKS and CDR2 is YYEKEE (reference sequence). This CDR3 is CASSPRDRVVLASPLHF. The CDR3, as DNA: TGTGCCAGCAGCCCCCGGGACAGGGTGGTCTTGGCATCACCCCTCCACTTT.